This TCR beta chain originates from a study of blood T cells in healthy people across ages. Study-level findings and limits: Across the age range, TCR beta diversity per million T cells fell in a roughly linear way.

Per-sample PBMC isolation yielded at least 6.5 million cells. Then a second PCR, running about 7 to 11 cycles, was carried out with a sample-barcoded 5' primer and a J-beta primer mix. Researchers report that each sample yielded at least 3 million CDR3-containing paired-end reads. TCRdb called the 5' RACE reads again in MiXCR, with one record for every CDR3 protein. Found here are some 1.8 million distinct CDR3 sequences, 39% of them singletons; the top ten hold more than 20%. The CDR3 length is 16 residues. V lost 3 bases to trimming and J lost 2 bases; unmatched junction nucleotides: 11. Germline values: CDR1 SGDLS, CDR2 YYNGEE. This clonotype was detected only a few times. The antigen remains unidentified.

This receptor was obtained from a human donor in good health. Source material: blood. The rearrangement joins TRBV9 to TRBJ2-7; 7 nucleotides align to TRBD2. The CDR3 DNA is TGTGCCAGCAGCGGCGGGAGCCCGACGGACCCCTACGAGCAGTACTTC. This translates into CASSGGSPTDPYEQYF.